This TCR beta chain emerged from a study of Graves' ophthalmopathy and Graves' hyperthyroidism. Study results and caveats: A majority of expanded thyroid clonotypes exceeding 0.001 frequency were likewise present in blood.

Concerning this clonotype itself: Antigen unknown.

This CDR3 spans 14 amino acids. CDR1 and CDR2 (germline): ENHRY, SYGVKD. After removal of 2 bases from V and 6 bases from J, the junction contained 6 bases not matched to a gene. TCR beta CDR3 amplification used RNA transcripts. First-round RT-PCR used HTBI primers; second-round multiplex PCR followed. Using its own MiXCR run on the multiplex PCR reads, TCRdb lists one record per CDR3 protein. The sample consists of roughly 1.1 million distinct CDR3 sequences, about two fifths of them appearing once. The sequencing sample was made of peripheral blood or thyroid tissue (not recorded which). The receptor was derived from an adult man with Graves' hyperthyroidism. The chain has TRBV10-3 and TRBJ1-2; 7 nucleotides line up with TRBD1. CDR3: CAISEGWDRNGYTF. Here the CDR3 DNA reads TGTGCCATCAGTGAGGGGTGGGACAGAAATGGCTACACCTTC.